One and the same sample provided the 9 T cell receptor beta chains below, sequenced in a study of T cells after posttransplantation cyclophosphamide. TCRdb keeps only in-frame clones here, not all; method: immunoSEQ multiplex PCR. The record shows roughly 41,000 clones for this sample, with no singletons present. Sequenced sample: PBMCs. These TCRs come from a man aged 25 to 40 in good health and a related stem cell transplant donor.

This clone was observed many times. V gene TRBV5-1 combines with J gene TRBJ2-2; 11 positions agree with TRBD1. The V and J ends lost 5 bases and 8 bases, in that order; junction bases with no gene match: 5. Germline CDR1 reads SGHRS; CDR2 reads YFSETQ. The CDR3 contains 14 residues. The CDR3 sequence is CASRRTGGGGELFF. CDR3 coding DNA: TGCGCCAGCAGGCGGACAGGGGGCGGAGGGGAGCTGTTTTTT.

The table lists this clone with many counts. The chain recombines TRBV19 with TRBJ1-1, with 7 bases identical to TRBD1. Germline V gene data show CDR1 as LNHDA and CDR2 as SQIVND (reference sequence). The CDR3 covers 15 residues. V lost 6 bases and J lost 3; bases outside the gene matches: 10. CDR3 nucleotides: TGTGCCAGTAGGTATGAAGGGACAGCTGACACTGAAGCTTTCTTT. This sequence encodes CASRYEGTADTEAFF.

This clone was detected ten times or more. The chain has TRBV6-1 and TRBJ1-6; D may be TRBD1 (6 bases). The CDR3 consists of 12 residues. The V and J ends lost 11 bases and 8 bases respectively, with 13 bases between them. Germline values: CDR1 MNHNS, CDR2 SASEGT. In nucleotides, the CDR3 is TGTGCCTCGGGACATCGGGATTCACCCCTCCACTTT. Its translation is CASGHRDSPLHF.

This clone was counted ten times or more. This rearrangement joins TRBV13 to TRBJ2-5; TRBD1 matches at 12 bases. The CDR3 spans 17 residues. Per germline, CDR1 PRHDT and CDR2 FYEKMQ (reference sequence). The V segment lost 0 bases and the J segment 5 bases; nucleotides outside the gene matches: 7. The DNA of the CDR3 is TGTGCCAGCAGCTTAGGAGGGACAGGGGGCTTGCCTGAGACCCAGTACTTC. This codes for CASSLGGTGGLPETQYF. Using reference TRBV13 and TRBJ2-5 for the parts outside the CDR3, the full variable domain is AAGVIQSPRHLIKEKRETATLKCYPIPRHDTVYWYQQGPGQDPQFLISFYEKMQSDKGSIPDRFSAQQFSDYHSELNMSSLELGDSALYFCASSLGGTGGLPETQYFGPGTRLLVL.

This clone was counted many times. CDR3 amino acids: CAISEGREQYF. In nucleotides, the CDR3 is TGTGCCATCAGTGAGGGGCGCGAGCAGTACTTC. The chain recombines TRBV10-3 with TRBJ2-7; D remains ambiguous. Germline V gene lookup returns CDR1 ENHRY and CDR2 SYGVKD. V was trimmed by 2 bases and J by 6 bases, leaving 5 bases between them. The CDR3 covers 11 residues.

This clone has ten or more counts. This chain uses TRBV7-3 with TRBJ2-7; TRBD1 aligns across 9 bases. Unmatched junction bases numbered 5, after V lost 3 bases and J lost 2 bases. CDR1 SGHTA and CDR2 FQGTGA come from the germline V gene. The CDR3 is made up of 15 amino acids. CDR3 residues: CASSLGTGRTYEQYF. CDR3 nucleotides: TGTGCCAGCAGCTTGGGGACAGGGAGGACCTACGAGCAGTACTTC.

This clone was recorded at least ten times. The V gene is TRBV7-9, the J gene TRBJ2-7; D might be TRBD1 (5 bases). CDR3 size: 14 residues. Germline CDR1 SEHNR, CDR2 FQNEAQ (reference sequence). The germline V and J ends were trimmed by 3 bases and 6 bases, with 15 bases remaining between them. CDR3: CASSFSGPRGEQYF. In nucleotides, the CDR3 is TGTGCCAGCAGCTTTTCTGGCCCAAGGGGCGAGCAGTACTTC.

This clone showed up many times. V and J are TRBV12-3 or TRBV12-4 and TRBJ2-7; tentatively, D is TRBD2 (7 bases). V lost 8 bases, J lost 5 bases, and 19 bases lay in between. The CDR3 has 14 residues. The CDR3 sequence: CASGPGGRLDEQYF. As DNA, the CDR3 is TGTGCCAGCGGCCCCGGGGGGCGCCTAGACGAGCAGTACTTC.

This clone was observed at least ten times. The chain is built from TRBV6-2 or TRBV6-3 and TRBJ2-7; TRBD1 agrees at 10 bases. V lost 2 bases, J lost 5 bases, and 3 bases stayed unmatched. This CDR3 is built from 14 residues. Per the germline V gene, CDR1 is MNHEY and CDR2 is SVGEGT. The CDR3: CASSYGTGVNEQYF. CDR3 DNA: TGTGCCAGCAGTTACGGGACAGGGGTTAACGAGCAGTACTTC.